The next 25 T cell receptor beta chains were all read from a single sample in a study of blood T cells in healthy people across ages. Together with a sample-barcoded 5' primer, a J-beta primer mix was included in a second PCR lasting roughly 6 to 12 cycles. TCRdb reanalysed the 5' RACE reads using MiXCR and keeps one entry per CDR3 protein. The profile shows some 690,000 distinct CDR3 sequences, over 20% of them singletons. Sequencing was performed on blood. Receptors were obtained from an older man in good health.

This clonotype showed up just a few times. The V call is TRBV4-1, the J call TRBJ1-1; D remains ambiguous. Germline CDR1 MGHRA, CDR2 YSYEKL. CDR3 length: 15 amino acids. Trimming removed 5 bases from V and 4 bases from J, with 17 bases in between. The CDR3 DNA is TGCGCCAGCAGCGCCGAGGACCCCCCCGGCACTGAAGCTTTCTTT. Its protein product is CASSAEDPPGTEAFF.

The sample holds a few counts of this clonotype. V and J are TRBV6-6 and TRBJ2-5; 10 bases align to TRBD2. Germline V gene sequence: CDR1 MNHNY, CDR2 SVGAGI (reference sequence). This CDR3 region has 17 residues. The V gene end was trimmed by 6 bases and the J gene end by 5 bases; junction bases not matched to a gene: 15. The CDR3 DNA reads TGTGCCAGCAGACCCCCAGAGCGGGGGGGCCAAGCGGAGACCCAGTACTTC. Protein product: CASRPPERGGQAETQYF.

This clonotype showed up just a few times. The V call is TRBV20-1, the J call TRBJ2-7; D call uncertain. This CDR3 region has 10 residues. Looked up from germline, CDR1 is DFQATT and CDR2 is SNEGSKA (reference sequence). Trimming pared 6 bases from V and 4 bases from J, leaving 7 bases between. The CDR3 protein is CSAFRYEQYF. The DNA of the CDR3 is TGCAGTGCCTTTAGGTACGAGCAGTACTTC.

This clonotype came up a few times. As DNA, the CDR3 is TGTGCCAGCAGTCAAGCCCTGAATAGCAATCAGCCCCAGCATTTT. Its protein is CASSQALNSNQPQHF. V gene TRBV7-2 combines with J gene TRBJ1-5; the D is unclear. V lost 6 bases and J 0 bases, leaving 12 bases between the germline ends. Per germline, CDR1 SGHTA and CDR2 FQGNSA. The CDR3 has 15 residues.

V gene TRBV4-3 combines with J gene TRBJ2-4; 9 positions agree with TRBD2. The germline CDR1 and CDR2 sequences are LGHNA and YSLEER. The CDR3 covers 16 residues. V gave up 0 bases and J gave up 6 bases; unmatched junction bases: 6. The chain's CDR3 is CASSQDSAGGGNIQYF. The CDR3 DNA reads as TGCGCCAGCAGCCAAGATTCGGCGGGAGGGGGAAACATTCAGTACTTC.

Many counts were recorded for this clonotype. The chain is built from TRBV29-1 and TRBJ1-2, with D maybe TRBD1 (6 bases). The V and J ends lost 3 bases and 4 bases respectively, with 15 bases between them. The CDR3 covers 14 residues. Per germline, CDR1 SQVTM and CDR2 ANQGSEA. CDR3 amino acids: CSVERGIAVYGYTF. The CDR3 DNA reads as TGCAGCGTTGAGAGGGGGATAGCGGTCTATGGCTACACCTTC. The whole variable domain, filled in from reference TRBV29-1 and TRBJ1-2, reads SAVISQKPSRDICQRGTSLTIQCQVDSQVTMMFWYRQQPGQSLTLIATANQGSEATYESGFVIDKFPISRPNLTFSTLTVSNMSPEDSSIYLCSVERGIAVYGYTFGSGTRLTVV.

The CDR3 DNA follows: TGTGCCAGCAGCCCCTCTGGAGGGTTCGGTCGGGATACGCAGTATTTT. It translates to CASSPSGGFGRDTQYF. The J gene is TRBJ2-3, the V gene TRBV7-9; D possibly corresponds to TRBD2 (6 bases). The CDR3 length is 16 residues. Germline V CDR1 and CDR2: SEHNR, FQNEAQ (reference sequence). The V gene lost 5 bases and the J gene lost 6 bases, with 21 bases spanning the gap. The full variable domain, its missing parts supplied by reference TRBV7-9 and TRBJ2-3, is DTGVSQNPRHKITKRGQNVTFRCDPISEHNRLYWYRQTLGQGPEFLTYFQNEAQLEKSRLLSDRFSAERPKGSFSTLEIQRTEQGDSAMYLCASSPSGGFGRDTQYFGPGTRLTVL.

A word on this clonotype: One end of the junction varies from germline; a read error may be responsible. This chain uses TRBV28 with TRBJ2-5; TRBD1 matches 8 bases. The end of the DNA is better explained by TRBJ2-1, so the J call may be wrong. The CDR3 contains 16 residues. CDR1 is MDHEN and CDR2 is SYDVKM in the germline V gene. CDR3 DNA sequence: TGTGCCAACAGTTTATATGGGACAGGATCCTACAATGAGCAGTTCTTC. Translation gives CANSLYGTGSYNEQFF.

This clonotype showed up just a few times. The V gene is TRBV5-1, the J gene TRBJ2-7, with 8 bases fitting TRBD1. The CDR3 runs to 15 residues. The V segment lost 4 bases and the J segment 3 bases; nucleotides outside the gene matches: 9. Germline CDR1 SGHRS, CDR2 YFSETQ. CDR3 region: CASSPRTGLYYEQYF. DNA for the CDR3: TGCGCCAGCAGCCCGAGGACAGGGTTATACTACGAGCAGTACTTC.

This clonotype has only a few counts. The V call is TRBV20-1, the J call TRBJ1-5; D is uncertain. CDR1 and CDR2 (germline): DFQATT, SNEGSKA (reference sequence). The ends were cut back, 0 bases at V and 4 bases at J, with 10 bases in the middle. The CDR3 consists of 14 residues. This CDR3 reads CSARDRNGNQPQHF. CDR3 nucleotides: TGCAGTGCTAGAGATCGGAACGGGAATCAGCCCCAGCATTTT.

The chain combines TRBV7-9 with TRBJ2-6, with TRBD1 as a possible D gene (6 bases). CDR1 SEHNR and CDR2 FQNEAQ come from the germline V gene (reference sequence). The V end was cut by 3 bases, the J end by 4 bases, with 10 bases between. This CDR3 has 15 amino acids. CDR3 sequence reads: CASSFAGVGANVLTF. The CDR3 nucleotides read TGTGCCAGCAGCTTCGCAGGGGTAGGGGCCAACGTCCTGACTTTC.

This clonotype has just a few counts. The chain uses TRBV7-9 and TRBJ1-1; D is perhaps TRBD1 (5 bases). This CDR3 contains 16 residues. Per germline, CDR1 SEHNR and CDR2 FQNEAQ (reference sequence). Trimming took 5 bases from V and 5 from J, leaving 21 bases between them. The CDR3 reads CASSLARGAEGTEAFF. The DNA for the CDR3 is TGTGCCAGCAGCCTCGCCCGAGGGGCGGAGGGGACTGAAGCTTTCTTT.

There are a few counts of this clonotype. The chain joins TRBV20-1 to TRBJ2-1; tentatively, D is TRBD1 or TRBD2 (5 bases each). The germline gives CDR1 DFQATT, CDR2 SNEGSKA (reference sequence). Trimming removed 6 bases at V and 5 bases at J, with 17 bases between. The CDR3 is 14 residues long. The CDR3 region is CSALPWDLDNEQFF. Here the CDR3 DNA reads TGCAGTGCCCTCCCTTGGGACCTTGACAATGAGCAGTTCTTC.

The V call is TRBV7-6, the J call TRBJ2-3, with 8 bases that match TRBD1. Per germline, CDR1 SGHVS and CDR2 FNYEAQ. This CDR3 is 13 amino acids long. Trimming removed 0 bases from V and 13 bases from J; junction bases left unmatched: 6. DNA for the CDR3: TGTGCCAGCAGCTTAGCAGAGGACAGGGATAAGTATTTT. Translated: CASSLAEDRDKYF.

This chain links TRBV20-1 with TRBJ2-3; D unresolved. V was clipped by 6 bases and J by 6 bases, with 4 bases between them. CDR3 length: 9 amino acids. Germline V lookup: CDR1 DFQATT, CDR2 SNEGSKA (reference sequence). This CDR3 reads CSADDTQYF. In nucleotides, the CDR3 is TGCAGTGCGGACGATACGCAGTATTTT.

V usage is TRBV20-1 and J usage is TRBJ1-6; no definite D call. Looked up from germline, CDR1 is DFQATT and CDR2 is SNEGSKA (reference sequence). V lost 3 bases to trimming and J lost 7 bases, with 13 bases between them. This CDR3 comprises 14 residues. CDR3 amino acids: CSASGPALNSPLHF. The DNA for the CDR3 is TGCAGTGCTAGCGGCCCGGCGTTGAATTCACCCCTCCACTTT.

The chain couples TRBV28 to TRBJ2-5; possibly TRBD1 for D (5 bases). Matching the DNA end better, TRBJ2-7 makes the J call doubtful. The CDR3 is 14 residues long. Per germline, CDR1 MDHEN and CDR2 SYDVKM. CDR3 DNA sequence: TGTGCCAGCAGTTCCCCAGGGCTAAGGCACGAGCAGTACTTC. Amino acid sequence: CASSSPGLRHEQYF.

This clonotype was counted once. The rearrangement uses TRBV3-1 and TRBJ1-3, with D tentatively TRBD1 (5 bases). The CDR3 runs to 15 residues. The germline V gene encodes CDR1 LGHDT and CDR2 YNNKEL (reference sequence). Trimming left V 9 bases short and J 2 bases short, with 17 bases between. The CDR3 loop is CASTTAGGPGNTIYF. For the CDR3, the DNA is TGTGCCAGTACCACCGCCGGGGGACCTGGAAACACCATATATTTT.

The chain uses TRBV29-1 and TRBJ2-4, with D possibly matching TRBD1 (6 bases). Trimming took 4 bases from V and 5 from J, leaving 18 bases between them. The CDR3 consists of 15 residues. Germline values: CDR1 SQVTM, CDR2 ANQGSEA. This CDR3 is CSVVGRGKRENIQYF. The DNA for the CDR3 is TGCAGCGTTGTGGGCAGGGGCAAGAGGGAAAACATTCAGTACTTC.

This chain uses TRBV6-5 with TRBJ1-5, with unresolved D. Trimming left V 2 bases short and J 7 bases short, with 15 bases between. Germline lookup yields CDR1 MNHEY and CDR2 SVGAGI. The CDR3 loop spans 15 amino acids. The CDR3 DNA reads as TGTGCCAGCAGTTACGGTGGTGGAGGAGGCCAGCCCCAGCATTTT. As protein: CASSYGGGGGQPQHF.

This clonotype was counted a few times. The J gene is TRBJ2-1, the V gene TRBV6-6, with 9 bases matching TRBD1. The DNA end lines up better with TRBJ2-7; the J call may be wrong. Looked up from germline, CDR1 is MNHNY and CDR2 is SVGAGI (reference sequence). This CDR3 region has 12 residues. The CDR3 DNA follows: TGTGCCAGCAGTAGGACAGGGGACGAGCAGTACGTC. It translates to CASSRTGDEQYV.

This clonotype was seen only a few times. The rearrangement links TRBV6-2 or TRBV6-3 to TRBJ2-7; 7 bases are shared with TRBD1. The J call may be in error: the DNA end matches TRBJ2-1 better. The CDR3 covers 13 residues. Germline V gives CDR1 MNHEY, CDR2 SVGEGT. Here the CDR3 DNA reads TGTGCCAGCAGTAGAGGGACAGCCGATGAGCAGTTCTTC. Protein sequence: CASSRGTADEQFF.

The sample holds a few counts of this clonotype. The CDR3 DNA follows: TGTGCCAGCAGTTTTATGATCGGATCTAATGAAAAACTGTTTTTT. It yields the protein CASSFMIGSNEKLFF. The chain carries TRBV12-3 or TRBV12-4 and TRBJ1-4; D unclear. Trimming left V 3 bases short and J 3 bases short, with 11 bases between. The CDR3 has 15 amino acids.

This sequence joins TRBV7-2 and TRBJ1-2; D call uncertain. The CDR3 covers 11 residues. Germline-derived CDR1 and CDR2 are SGHTA and FQGNSA. V was trimmed by 3 bases and J by 7 bases, leaving 6 bases between them. The CDR3 sequence is CASSFNVGYTF. The CDR3 DNA follows: TGTGCCAGCAGCTTTAATGTTGGCTACACCTTC.

The V gene is TRBV28, the J gene TRBJ1-2, with 7 positions matching TRBD1. Trimming cost V 6 bases and J 8 bases; bases outside gene matches: 6. Germline V CDR1 and CDR2: MDHEN, SYDVKM. The CDR3 has 12 amino acids. CDR3 coding DNA: TGTGCCAGCAGCTCGACAGGGTGGGGCTACACCTTC. Translated: CASSSTGWGYTF.